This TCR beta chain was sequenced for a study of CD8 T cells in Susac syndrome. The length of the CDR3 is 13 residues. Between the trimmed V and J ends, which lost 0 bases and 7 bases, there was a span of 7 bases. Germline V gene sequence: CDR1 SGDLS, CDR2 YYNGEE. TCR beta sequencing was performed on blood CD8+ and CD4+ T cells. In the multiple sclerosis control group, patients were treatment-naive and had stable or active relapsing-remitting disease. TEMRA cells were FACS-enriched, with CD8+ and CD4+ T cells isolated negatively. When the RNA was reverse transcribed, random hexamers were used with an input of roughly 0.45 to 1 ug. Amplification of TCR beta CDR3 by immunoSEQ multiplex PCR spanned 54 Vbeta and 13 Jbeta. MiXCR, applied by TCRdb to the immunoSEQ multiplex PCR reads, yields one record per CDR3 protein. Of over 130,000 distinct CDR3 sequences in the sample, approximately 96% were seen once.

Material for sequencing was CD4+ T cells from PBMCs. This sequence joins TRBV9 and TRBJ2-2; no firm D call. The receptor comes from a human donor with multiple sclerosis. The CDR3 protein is CASSVATGGELFF. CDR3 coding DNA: TGTGCCAGCAGCGTAGCTACGGGCGGGGAGCTGTTTTTT.